This TCR beta chain was captured in a study of long-term antiretroviral therapy in people with HIV. Study conclusions and caveats: HIV repertoires covered narrower CDR3 length ranges than controls did.

Comments on this clone: What it binds is unknown.

The ends were cut back, 3 bases at V and 0 bases at J, with 9 bases in the middle. Germline CDR1 LNHDA, CDR2 SQIVND (reference sequence). The CDR3 has 15 amino acids. Version v3.0 of the immunoSEQ assay was performed at survey level. Sequencing efforts were directed toward roughly 40,000-50,000 T-cell genomes per sample. Assay: immunoSEQ multiplex PCR; the TCRdb copy retains only in-frame clones and omits some. The table has 17,000 or so clones, approximately 73% seen once; the top ten hold about 15%. The rearrangement joins TRBV19 to TRBJ1-5; D unresolved. This clonotype was sampled from a woman aged 45-65 years with HIV. The sample here was unsorted PBMCs, taken 2.5 years before starting antiretroviral therapy. The CDR3 sequence: CASSMGWNSNQPQHF. The CDR3 nucleotides are TGTGCCAGTAGTATGGGGTGGAATAGCAATCAGCCCCAGCATTTT.